This T cell receptor beta chain was captured in a study of cytomegalovirus exposure and HLA in healthy donors. This clone was seen just once. The antigen is not known. The primer mix had 60 Vbeta and 13 Jbeta primers. Per the original methods: In a later analysis, the count reached 80 million or so unique TCR beta chains, with roughly 12 million shared. Measured with immunoSEQ multiplex PCR; TCRdb has only the in-frame clones, and not every one. From that table come the V and J calls and clone size; the DNA was used to work out D and trimming. The sample yields under 200,000 clones, about 71% seen once. The V end lost 0 bases, the J end lost 1 base, and 6 bases lay between the germline ends. Germline V gene data show CDR1 as MNHEY and CDR2 as SMNVEV (reference sequence). The CDR3 runs to 14 residues. Study results and caveats: In a later analysis, parvovirus B19, influenza, CMV and Epstein-Barr virus appeared linked to several top co-occurrence clusters.

Nominally healthy donors provided the samples, though records likely missed some immune exposures. Sample: PBMCs. The receptor comes from a young woman in good health and CMV-seronegative. The chain employs TRBV27 and TRBJ1-1; D remains unclear. Here the CDR3 DNA reads TGTGCCAGCAGTTTATCTGGAGAGAACACTGAAGCTTTCTTT. It is translated as CASSLSGENTEAFF.